The clone carrying this T cell receptor (beta chain) has at least ten counts. Its antigen remains unidentified. The CDR3 is 16 residues long. CDR1 SGHTA and CDR2 FQGNSA come from the germline V gene. V trimming: 2 bases; J trimming: 1 base; junction bases outside the gene matches: 4. This entry is derived from a study of neurological immune-mediated disorders. The study, taken as a whole, reports: HTLV-1-associated myelopathy had the most TCR clonal expansion, whereas multiple sclerosis had the least (lower than in healthy controls).

5'RACE employing 10-nucleotide random UMIs yielded the cDNA. Every sequencing run produced over 180 million TCR-beta sequences, and the sequences from any one run covered 15-18 subjects. TCRdb independently ran MiXCR on the 5' RACE reads; one entry per CDR3 protein. Of approximately 15,000 distinct CDR3 sequences in the sample, roughly 13% were seen once. The sorted libraries started from approximately 1 million CD4+ or CD8+ T cells. The chain couples TRBV7-2 to TRBJ2-3; 9 positions match TRBD2. This receptor was taken from a female donor with HTLV-1-associated myelopathy (HAM/TSP). Sequenced sample: CD8+ T cells from blood. CDR3: CASSLPSSGGTDTQYF. Written as DNA, the CDR3 is TGTGCCAGCAGCTTACCTTCTAGCGGGGGCACAGATACGCAGTATTTT.